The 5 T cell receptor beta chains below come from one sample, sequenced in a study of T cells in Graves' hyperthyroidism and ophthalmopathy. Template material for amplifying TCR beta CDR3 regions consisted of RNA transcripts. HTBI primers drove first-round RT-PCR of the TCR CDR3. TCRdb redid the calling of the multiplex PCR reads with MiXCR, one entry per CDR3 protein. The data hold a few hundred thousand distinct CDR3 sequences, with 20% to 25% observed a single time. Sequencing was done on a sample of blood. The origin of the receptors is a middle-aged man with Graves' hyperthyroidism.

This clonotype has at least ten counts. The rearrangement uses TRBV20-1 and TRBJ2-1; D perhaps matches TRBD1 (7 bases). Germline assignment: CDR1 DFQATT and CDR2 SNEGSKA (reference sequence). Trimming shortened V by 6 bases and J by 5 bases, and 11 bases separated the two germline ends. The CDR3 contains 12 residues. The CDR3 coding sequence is TGCAGTGCCCTCAGGGGGGACAATGAGCAGTTCTTC. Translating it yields CSALRGDNEQFF.

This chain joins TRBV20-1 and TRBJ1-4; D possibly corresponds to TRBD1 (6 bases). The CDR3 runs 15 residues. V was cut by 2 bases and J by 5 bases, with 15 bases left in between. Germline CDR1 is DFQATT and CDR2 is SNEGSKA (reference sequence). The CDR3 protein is CSARRGGSPNEKLFF. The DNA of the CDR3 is TGCAGTGCTAGAAGGGGGGGATCCCCAAATGAAAAACTGTTTTTT.

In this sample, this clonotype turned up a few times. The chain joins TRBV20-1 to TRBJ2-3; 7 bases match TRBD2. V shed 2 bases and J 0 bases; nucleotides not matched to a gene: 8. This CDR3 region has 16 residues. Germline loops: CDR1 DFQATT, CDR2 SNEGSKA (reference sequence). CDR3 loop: CSARRAGGKSTDTQYF. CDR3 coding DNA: TGCAGTGCTAGAAGGGCCGGGGGGAAGAGCACAGATACGCAGTATTTT.

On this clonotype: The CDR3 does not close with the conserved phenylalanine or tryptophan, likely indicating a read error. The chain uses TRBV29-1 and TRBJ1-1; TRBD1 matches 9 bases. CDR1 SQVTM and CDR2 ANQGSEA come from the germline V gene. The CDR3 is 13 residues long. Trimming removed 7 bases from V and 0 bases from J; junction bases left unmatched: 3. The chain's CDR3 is CSGRTGVNTEAFS. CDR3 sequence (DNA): TGCAGCGGAAGGACAGGGGTGAACACTGAAGCTTTCTCT.

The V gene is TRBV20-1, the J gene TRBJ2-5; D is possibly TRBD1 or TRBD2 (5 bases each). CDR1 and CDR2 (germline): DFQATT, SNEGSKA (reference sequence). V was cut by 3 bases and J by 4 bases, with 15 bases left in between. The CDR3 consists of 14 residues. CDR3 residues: CSASWGWLGETQYF. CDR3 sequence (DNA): TGCAGTGCTAGCTGGGGGTGGTTGGGAGAGACCCAGTACTTC.